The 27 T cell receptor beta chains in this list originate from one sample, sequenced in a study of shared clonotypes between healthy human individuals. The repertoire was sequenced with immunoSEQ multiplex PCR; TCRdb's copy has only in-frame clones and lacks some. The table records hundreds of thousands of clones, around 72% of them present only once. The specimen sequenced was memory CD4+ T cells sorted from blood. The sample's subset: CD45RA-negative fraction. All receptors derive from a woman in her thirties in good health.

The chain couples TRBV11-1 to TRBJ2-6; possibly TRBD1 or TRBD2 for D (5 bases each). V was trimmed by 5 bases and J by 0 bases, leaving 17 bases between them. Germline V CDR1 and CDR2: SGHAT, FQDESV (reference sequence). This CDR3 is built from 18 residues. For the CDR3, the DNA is TGTGCCAGCAGCCGACCGGGACGGCAGGTCTCTGGGGCCAACGTCCTGACTTTC. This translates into CASSRPGRQVSGANVLTF.

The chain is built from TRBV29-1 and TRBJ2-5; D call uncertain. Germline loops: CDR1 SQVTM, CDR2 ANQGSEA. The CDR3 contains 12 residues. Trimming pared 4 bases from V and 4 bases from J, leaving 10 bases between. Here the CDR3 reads CSVVDWGETQYF. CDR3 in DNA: TGCAGCGTTGTAGACTGGGGAGAGACCCAGTACTTC.

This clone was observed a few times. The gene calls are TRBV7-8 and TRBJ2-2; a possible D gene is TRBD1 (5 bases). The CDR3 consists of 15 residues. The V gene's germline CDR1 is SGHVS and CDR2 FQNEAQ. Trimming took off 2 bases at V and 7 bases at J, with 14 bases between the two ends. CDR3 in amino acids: CASSLPSGISGELFF. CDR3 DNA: TGTGCCAGCAGCTTACCTTCAGGGATTAGCGGGGAGCTGTTTTTT.

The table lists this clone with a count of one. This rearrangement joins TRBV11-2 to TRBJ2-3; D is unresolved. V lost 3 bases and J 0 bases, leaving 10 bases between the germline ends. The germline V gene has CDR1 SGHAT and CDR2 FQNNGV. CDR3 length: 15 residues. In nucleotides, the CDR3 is TGTGCCAGCAGCTTGGTGGGATCTAGCACAGATACGCAGTATTTT. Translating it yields CASSLVGSSTDTQYF.

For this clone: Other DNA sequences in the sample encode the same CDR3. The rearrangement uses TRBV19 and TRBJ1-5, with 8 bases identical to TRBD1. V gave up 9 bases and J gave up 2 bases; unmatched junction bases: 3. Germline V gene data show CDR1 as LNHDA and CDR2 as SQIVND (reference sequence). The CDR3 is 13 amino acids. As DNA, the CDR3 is TGTGCCAGCGGACAGGGCGGCAATCAGCCCCAGCATTTT. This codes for CASGQGGNQPQHF.

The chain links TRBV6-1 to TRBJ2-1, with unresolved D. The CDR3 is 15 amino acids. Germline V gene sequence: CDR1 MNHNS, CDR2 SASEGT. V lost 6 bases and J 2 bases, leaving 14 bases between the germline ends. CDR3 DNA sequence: TGTGCCAGCAGCGTCACAGTGTCTCCCTACAATGAGCAGTTCTTC. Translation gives CASSVTVSPYNEQFF.

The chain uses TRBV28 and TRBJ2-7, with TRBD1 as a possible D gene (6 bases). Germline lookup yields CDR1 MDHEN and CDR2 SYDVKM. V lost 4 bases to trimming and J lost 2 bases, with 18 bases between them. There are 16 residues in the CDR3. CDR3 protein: CASSSRLLRGAYEQYF. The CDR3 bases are TGTGCCAGCAGTTCAAGACTCCTCAGGGGCGCCTACGAGCAGTACTTC.

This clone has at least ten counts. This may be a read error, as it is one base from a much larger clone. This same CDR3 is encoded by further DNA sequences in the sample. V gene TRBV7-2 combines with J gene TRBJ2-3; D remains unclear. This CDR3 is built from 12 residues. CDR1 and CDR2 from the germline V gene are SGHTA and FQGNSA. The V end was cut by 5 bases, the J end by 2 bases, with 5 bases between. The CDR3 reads CASSTYTDTQYF. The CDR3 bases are TGTGCCAGCAGCACCTACACAGATACGCAGTATTTT.

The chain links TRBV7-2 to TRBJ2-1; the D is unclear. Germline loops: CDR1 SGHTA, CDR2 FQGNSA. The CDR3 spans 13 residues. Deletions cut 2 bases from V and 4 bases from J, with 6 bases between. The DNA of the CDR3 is TGTGCCAGCAGCTTAAACCTGTACAATGAGCAGTTCTTC. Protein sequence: CASSLNLYNEQFF.

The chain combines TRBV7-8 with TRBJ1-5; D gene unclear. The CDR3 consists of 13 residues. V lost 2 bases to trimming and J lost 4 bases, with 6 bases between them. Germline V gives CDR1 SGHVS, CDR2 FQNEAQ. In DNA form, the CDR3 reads TGTGCCAGCAGCTTACAAACGAATCAGCCCCAGCATTTT. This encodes CASSLQTNQPQHF.

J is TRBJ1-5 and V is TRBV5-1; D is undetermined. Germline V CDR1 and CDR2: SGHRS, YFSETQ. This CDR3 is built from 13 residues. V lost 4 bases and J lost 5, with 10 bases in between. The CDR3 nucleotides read TGCGCCAGCAGCCACGACTGGGATCAGCCCCAGCATTTT. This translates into CASSHDWDQPQHF.

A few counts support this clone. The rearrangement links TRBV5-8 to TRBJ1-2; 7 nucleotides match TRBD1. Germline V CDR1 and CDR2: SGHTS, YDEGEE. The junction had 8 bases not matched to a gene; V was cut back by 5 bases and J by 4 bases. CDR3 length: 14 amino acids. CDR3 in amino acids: CASRKTGEGYGYTF. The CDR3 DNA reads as TGTGCCAGCAGGAAAACAGGGGAGGGCTATGGCTACACCTTC.

The CDR3 sequence: CASSPPGALIGQFF. In DNA form, the CDR3 reads TGTGCCAGCAGCCCCCCTGGGGCCCTAATCGGGCAGTTCTTC. The chain is built from TRBV6-6 and TRBJ2-1, with a weak D call TRBD1 (5 bases). V was trimmed by 6 bases and J by 12 bases, leaving 21 bases between them. The CDR3 runs to 14 residues. The germline gives CDR1 MNHNY, CDR2 SVGAGI (reference sequence).

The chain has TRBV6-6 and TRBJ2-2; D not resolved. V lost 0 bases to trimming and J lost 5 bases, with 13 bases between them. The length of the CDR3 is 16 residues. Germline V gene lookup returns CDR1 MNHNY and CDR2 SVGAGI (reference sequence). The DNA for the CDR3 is TGTGCCAGCAGTTACTCGAGTAGGGCAGAAACCGGGGAGCTGTTTTTT. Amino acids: CASSYSSRAETGELFF.

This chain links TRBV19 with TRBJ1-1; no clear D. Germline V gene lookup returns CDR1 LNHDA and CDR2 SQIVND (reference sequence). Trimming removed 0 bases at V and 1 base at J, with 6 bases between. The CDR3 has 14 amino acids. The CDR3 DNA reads TGTGCCAGTAGTATAGAGGGCAAGAACACTGAAGCTTTCTTT. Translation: CASSIEGKNTEAFF.

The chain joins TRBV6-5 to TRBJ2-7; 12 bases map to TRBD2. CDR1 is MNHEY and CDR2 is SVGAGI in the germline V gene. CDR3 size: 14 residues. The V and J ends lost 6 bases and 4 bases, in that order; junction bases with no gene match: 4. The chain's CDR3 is CASSQTSGGYEQYF. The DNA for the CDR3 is TGTGCCAGCAGCCAGACTAGCGGGGGTTACGAGCAGTACTTC.

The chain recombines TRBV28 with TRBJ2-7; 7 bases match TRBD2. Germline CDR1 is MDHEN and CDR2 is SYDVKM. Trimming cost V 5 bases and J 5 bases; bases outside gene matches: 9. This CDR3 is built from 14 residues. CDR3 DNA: TGTGCCAGCAGTCAGTCAGCGGGAAAGGACGAGCAGTACTTC. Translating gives CASSQSAGKDEQYF.

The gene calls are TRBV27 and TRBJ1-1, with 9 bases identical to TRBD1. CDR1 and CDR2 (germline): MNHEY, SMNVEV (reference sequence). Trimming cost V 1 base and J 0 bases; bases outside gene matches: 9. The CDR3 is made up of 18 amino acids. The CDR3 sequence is CASSLLGQGARMNTEAFF. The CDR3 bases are TGTGCCAGCAGTTTATTGGGACAGGGTGCCAGAATGAACACTGAAGCTTTCTTT.

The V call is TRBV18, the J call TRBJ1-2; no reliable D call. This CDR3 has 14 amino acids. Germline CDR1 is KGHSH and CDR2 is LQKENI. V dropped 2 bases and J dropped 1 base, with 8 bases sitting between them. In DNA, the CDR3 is TGTGCCAGCTCACCATTGCAGGATAACTATGGCTACACCTTC. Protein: CASSPLQDNYGYTF.

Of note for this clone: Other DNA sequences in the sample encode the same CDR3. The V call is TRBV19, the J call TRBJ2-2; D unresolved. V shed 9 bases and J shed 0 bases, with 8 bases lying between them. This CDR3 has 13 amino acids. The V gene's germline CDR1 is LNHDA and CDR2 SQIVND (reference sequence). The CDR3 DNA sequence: TGTGCCAGCGGACGGGCGAACACCGGGGAGCTGTTTTTT. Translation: CASGRANTGELFF.

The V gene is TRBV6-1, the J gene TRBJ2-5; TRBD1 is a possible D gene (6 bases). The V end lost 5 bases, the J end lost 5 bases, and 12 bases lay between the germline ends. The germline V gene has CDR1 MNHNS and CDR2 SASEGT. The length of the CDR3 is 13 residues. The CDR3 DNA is TGTGCCAGCAGTCTCAACAGGGACGAGACCCAGTACTTC. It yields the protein CASSLNRDETQYF.

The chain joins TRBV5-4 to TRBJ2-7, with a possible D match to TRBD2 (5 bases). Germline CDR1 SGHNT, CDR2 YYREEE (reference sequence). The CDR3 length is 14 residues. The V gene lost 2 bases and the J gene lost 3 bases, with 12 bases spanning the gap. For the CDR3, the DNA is TGTGCCAGCAGCTTCCAAGGGAGTATCTACGAGCAGTACTTC. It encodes CASSFQGSIYEQYF.

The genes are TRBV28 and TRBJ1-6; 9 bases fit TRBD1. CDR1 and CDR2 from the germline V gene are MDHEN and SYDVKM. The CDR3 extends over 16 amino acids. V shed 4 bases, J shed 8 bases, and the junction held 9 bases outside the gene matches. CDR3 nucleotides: TGTGCCAGCAGTTATACAGGGGGCGGCTTCGATTCACCCCTCCACTTT. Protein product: CASSYTGGGFDSPLHF.

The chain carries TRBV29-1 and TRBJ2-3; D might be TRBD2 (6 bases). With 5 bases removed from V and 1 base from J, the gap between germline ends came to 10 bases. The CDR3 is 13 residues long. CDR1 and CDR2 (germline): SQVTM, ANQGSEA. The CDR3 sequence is CSVTGTGTDTQYF. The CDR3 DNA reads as TGCAGCGTTACCGGGACTGGCACAGATACGCAGTATTTT.

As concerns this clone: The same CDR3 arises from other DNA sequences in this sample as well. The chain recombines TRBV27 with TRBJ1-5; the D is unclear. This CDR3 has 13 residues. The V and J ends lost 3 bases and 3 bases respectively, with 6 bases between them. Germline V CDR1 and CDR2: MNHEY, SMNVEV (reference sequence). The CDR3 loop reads CASSLYINQPQHF. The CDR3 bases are TGTGCCAGCAGTTTGTACATCAATCAGCCCCAGCATTTT.

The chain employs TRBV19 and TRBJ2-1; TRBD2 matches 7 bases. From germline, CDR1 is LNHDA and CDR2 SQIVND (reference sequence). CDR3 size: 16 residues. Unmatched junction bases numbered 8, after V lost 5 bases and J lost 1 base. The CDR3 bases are TGTGCCAGTAGTGTACGATCGGGGGGATCCTACAATGAGCAGTTCTTC. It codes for CASSVRSGGSYNEQFF.

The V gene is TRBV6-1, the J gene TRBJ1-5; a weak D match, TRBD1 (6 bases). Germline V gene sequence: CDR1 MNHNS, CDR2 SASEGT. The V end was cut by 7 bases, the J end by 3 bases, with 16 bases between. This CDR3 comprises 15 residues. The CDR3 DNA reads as TGTGCCAGCATCTACCCCGGGACACTCAATCAGCCCCAGCATTTT. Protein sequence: CASIYPGTLNQPQHF.